These T cell receptor beta chains were read from a single sample in a study of technical replicates of blood from a handful of donors. Clones were sequenced by immunoSEQ multiplex PCR, and TCRdb holds only the in-frame ones, with some missing. The repertoire holds about 75,000 clones, with 95% to 98% as singletons. The sample was T cells isolated from PBMCs. The source of these receptors is a human donor in good health. Both conserved end residues are part of each CDR3. Fields, in order: V gene, clone size, D gene, J gene, CDR3 protein, CDR3 DNA. D genes are given only for firm matches. Rows may omit the clone size; those that give it use once, few, many or a size class.

TRBV6-6	once	TRBD1	TRBJ1-4	CASSYRGQGEEKLFF	TGTGCCAGCAGTTACCGAGGACAGGGCGAGGAAAAACTGTTTTTT
TRBV11-2	NA	TRBD2	TRBJ2-7	CASRGLAGNEQYF	TGTGCCAGCAGGGGACTAGCGGGAAACGAGCAGTACTTC
TRBV4-3	once	TRBD2	TRBJ2-7	CASSQEKREGLAREQYF	TGCGCCAGCAGCCAAGAGAAGCGGGAGGGCCTCGCGAGGGAGCAGTACTTC
TRBV29-1	once	TRBD2	TRBJ2-2	CSVMSGDPTGELFF	TGCAGCGTTATGAGCGGGGACCCCACCGGGGAGCTGTTTTTT
TRBV30	NA	NA	TRBJ1-1	CAWSVGRGTEAFF	TGTGCCTGGAGTGTTGGGCGGGGCACTGAAGCTTTCTTT
TRBV2	NA	TRBD1	TRBJ1-2	CASRGTGSIYGYTF	TGTGCCAGCAGGGGGACAGGGAGTATCTATGGCTACACCTTC
TRBV2	NA	NA	TRBJ1-2	CASSEDRVLYGYTF	TGTGCCAGCAGTGAAGACCGGGTACTCTATGGCTACACCTTC
TRBV7-8	NA	NA	TRBJ2-7	CASSLDRLSYEQYF	TGTGCCAGCAGCTTAGATCGGTTATCCTACGAGCAGTACTTC
TRBV19	NA	NA	TRBJ1-1	CASTQYGQYRAFF	TGTGCCAGCACTCAGTACGGACAGTACAGGGCTTTCTTT
TRBV7-9	NA	TRBD1	TRBJ2-7	CASSFSQGAPYEQYF	TGTGCCAGCAGCTTTTCCCAGGGGGCCCCCTACGAGCAGTACTTC
TRBV5-6	NA	NA	TRBJ1-1	CASRLQGNTEAFF	TGTGCCAGCAGACTACAGGGTAACACTGAAGCTTTCTTT
TRBV6-5	NA	TRBD1	TRBJ1-2	CASSLQGADGYTF	TGTGCCAGCAGCCTACAGGGGGCGGATGGCTACACCTTC
TRBV7-2	NA	NA	TRBJ2-5	CASSPRTTSQTQYF	TGTGCCAGCAGCCCTAGGACTACTTCGCAGACCCAGTACTTC
TRBV19	NA	NA	TRBJ1-1	CASSTEAAGTEAFF	TGTGCCAGTAGTACTGAGGCGGCCGGCACTGAAGCTTTCTTT
TRBV2	NA	TRBD1	TRBJ1-2	CASRGQSYGYTF	TGTGCCAGCAGGGGACAGTCCTATGGCTACACCTTC
TRBV6-5	NA	NA	TRBJ1-1	CASSSQLGDPEAFF	TGTGCCAGCAGTTCCCAATTGGGAGACCCTGAAGCTTTCTTT
TRBV30	once	NA	TRBJ2-5	CAYQRLLQETQYF	TGTGCCTACCAACGACTGCTACAAGAGACCCAGTACTTC
TRBV28	once	TRBD1	TRBJ2-4	CASSFDRGPSAKNIQYF	TGTGCCAGCAGTTTCGACAGGGGGCCGAGCGCCAAAAACATTCAGTACTTC
TRBV9	NA	NA	TRBJ1-1	CASSVRGGNTEAFF	TGTGCCAGCAGCGTACGGGGGGGGAACACTGAAGCTTTCTTT
TRBV30	NA	TRBD2	TRBJ2-3	CAWSALAGATDTQYF	TGTGCCTGGAGCGCGCTAGCGGGAGCCACAGATACGCAGTATTTT
TRBV29-1	NA	TRBD1	TRBJ1-3	CSVEWTGGNTIYF	TGCAGCGTTGAGTGGACAGGGGGAAACACCATATATTTT
TRBV19	NA	NA	TRBJ1-2	CASSIVPAGGYTF	TGTGCCAGTAGTATAGTCCCAGCCGGGGGCTACACCTTC
TRBV7-6	once	NA	TRBJ1-5	CASSFGGAGQPQHF	TGTGCCAGCAGCTTTGGGGGCGCCGGGCAGCCCCAGCATTTT
TRBV10-1	NA	NA	TRBJ2-1	CASSERANPRDEQFF	TGCGCCAGCAGTGAGAGAGCGAACCCCCGGGATGAGCAGTTCTTC
TRBV29-1	NA	TRBD1	TRBJ2-1	CSVGTGGRNEQFF	TGCAGCGTTGGGACAGGGGGTAGGAATGAGCAGTTCTTC
TRBV29-1	NA	NA	TRBJ2-5	CSVVYRQGQETQYF	TGCAGCGTTGTATATCGGCAGGGTCAAGAGACCCAGTACTTC
TRBV6-5	NA	NA	TRBJ2-7	CASSSGGQIKYEQYF	TGTGCCAGCAGTTCCGGAGGACAGATAAAATACGAGCAGTACTTC
TRBV18	NA	TRBD1	TRBJ1-5	CASSAPDRGNQPQHF	TGTGCCAGCTCCGCGCCGGACAGGGGGAATCAGCCCCAGCATTTT
TRBV21-1	NA	NA	TRBJ1-2	CASSKGFGGLRGRFYGYTF	TGTGCCAGCAGCAAAGGGTTTGGAGGGCTGAGGGGGCGCTTTTATGGCTACACCTTC
TRBV5-1	once	TRBD1	TRBJ2-7	CASSFGGGQDEQYF	TGCGCCAGCAGCTTTGGTGGGGGACAGGACGAGCAGTACTTC
TRBV9	NA	TRBD1	TRBJ1-1	CASSRGGDSSLNTEAFF	TGTGCCAGCAGCCGGGGGGGGGACAGCTCTTTGAACACTGAAGCTTTCTTT
TRBV11-2	once	TRBD1	TRBJ2-1	CASSPTGVGIDEQFF	TGTGCCAGCAGCCCGACAGGGGTAGGAATCGATGAGCAGTTCTTC
TRBV23-1	NA	NA	TRBJ2-5	CASSQGCRRDDQETQYF	TGCGCCAGCAGTCAAGGTTGTCGACGGGATGATCAAGAGACCCAGTACTTC
TRBV6-5	NA	TRBD1	TRBJ2-1	CASSRDRDSMFF	TGTGCCAGCAGTCGGGACCGGGACAGTATGTTCTTC
TRBV30	NA	TRBD1	TRBJ2-7	CAWSALGQGAPNEQYF	TGTGCCTGGAGTGCCCTAGGACAGGGGGCGCCCAACGAGCAGTACTTC